The 7 T cell receptor beta chains in this list originate from one sample, sequenced in a study of shared clonotypes between healthy human individuals. Clones were read by immunoSEQ multiplex PCR, and TCRdb kept only the in-frame ones, dropping some. This sample has about 1.5 million clones, with about 98% found just once. Material: naive CD4+ T cells sorted from blood. The subset: CD45RA+ positively selected. These receptors originate from a man aged 25-40 years in good health.

V is TRBV29-1 and J is TRBJ2-1, with TRBD1 as a possible D gene (6 bases). V lost 7 bases and J lost 0, with 13 bases in between. In germline, CDR1 is SQVTM, CDR2 ANQGSEA. The CDR3 totals 14 residues. CDR3 protein: CSAGLTGSYNEQFF. The CDR3 DNA reads as TGCAGCGCCGGACTGACAGGCTCCTACAATGAGCAGTTCTTC.

V is TRBV10-3 and J is TRBJ2-7; tentatively, D is TRBD1 (6 bases). The CDR3 loop spans 14 amino acids. The ends were cut back, 10 bases at V and 2 bases at J, with 18 bases in the middle. CDR1 is ENHRY, CDR2 SYGVKD, per germline. CDR3 protein: CATQFRDTAYEQYF. The CDR3 nucleotides read TGTGCCACTCAATTCCGGGACACAGCCTACGAGCAGTACTTC.

The chain links TRBV5-6 to TRBJ2-5; no reliable D call. The CDR3 is 15 amino acids. The V end lost 4 bases, the J end lost 2 bases, and 15 bases lay between the germline ends. The germline gives CDR1 SGHDT, CDR2 YYEEEE. CDR3 protein: CASSLPLGQQETQYF. The DNA of the CDR3 is TGTGCCAGCAGCCTCCCCCTGGGTCAGCAAGAGACCCAGTACTTC.

The chain joins TRBV6-1 to TRBJ2-1, with 11 bases aligning to TRBD1. This CDR3 has 15 residues. Germline lookup yields CDR1 MNHNS and CDR2 SASEGT. The V and J ends lost 4 bases and 6 bases, in that order; junction bases with no gene match: 5. CDR3 sequence reads: CASSVGQGAPNEQFF. CDR3 DNA: TGTGCCAGCAGTGTTGGACAGGGGGCACCCAATGAGCAGTTCTTC.

This rearrangement joins TRBV11-2 to TRBJ2-3, with 7 bases lining up with TRBD2. The germline CDR1 and CDR2 sequences are SGHAT and FQNNGV. Trimming at V came to 1 base and at J to 0 bases, leaving 10 bases not matched to a gene. The CDR3 extends over 18 amino acids. CDR3 sequence reads: CASSLVRVGRISTDTQYF. The CDR3 DNA sequence: TGTGCCAGCAGCTTAGTTCGTGTCGGGAGGATTAGCACAGATACGCAGTATTTT.

The gene calls are TRBV5-6 and TRBJ1-5, with a weak D call TRBD1 (5 bases). The ends were cut back, 4 bases at V and 6 bases at J, with 11 bases in the middle. CDR3 length: 13 amino acids. Germline assignment: CDR1 SGHDT and CDR2 YYEEEE. The chain's CDR3 is CASSPGRTQPQHF. CDR3 in DNA: TGTGCCAGCAGCCCAGGGCGAACTCAGCCCCAGCATTTT.

This chain connects TRBV9 to TRBJ2-3; D remains unclear. V was shortened by 0 bases and J by 1 base, with 18 bases between the two germline ends. There are 18 residues in the CDR3. The germline V gene has CDR1 SGDLS and CDR2 YYNGEE. As DNA, the CDR3 is TGTGCCAGCAGCGTAGAGTATAGACCCCGCATCGGCACAGATACGCAGTATTTT. This gives the protein CASSVEYRPRIGTDTQYF.